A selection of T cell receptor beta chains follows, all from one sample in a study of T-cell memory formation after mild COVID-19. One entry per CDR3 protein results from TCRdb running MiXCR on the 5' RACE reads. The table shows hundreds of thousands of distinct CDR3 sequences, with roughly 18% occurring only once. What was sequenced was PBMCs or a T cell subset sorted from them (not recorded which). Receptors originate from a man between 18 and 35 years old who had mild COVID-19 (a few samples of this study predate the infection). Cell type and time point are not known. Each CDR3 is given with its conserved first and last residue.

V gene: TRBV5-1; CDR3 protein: CASSLAPTGGSASPLHF
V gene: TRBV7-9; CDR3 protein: CASSLVLAGVNEQFF
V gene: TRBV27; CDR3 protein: CASKRLDRALYEQYF
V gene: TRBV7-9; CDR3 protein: CASSFGRNTGELFF
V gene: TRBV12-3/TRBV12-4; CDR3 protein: CASSRQGFGQPQHF
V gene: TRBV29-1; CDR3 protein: CSVGTGGSGNQPQHF
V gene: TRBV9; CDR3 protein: CASSVRAGTAVFYTF
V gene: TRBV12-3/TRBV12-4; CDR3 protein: CASSSGGAEQPQHF
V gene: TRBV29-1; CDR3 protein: CSVRGFITEAFF
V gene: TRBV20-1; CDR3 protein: CSAGPLHF
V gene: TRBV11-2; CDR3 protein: CASSPIRGRRTGELFF
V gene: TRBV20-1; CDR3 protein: CSASRPGGHANTEAFF
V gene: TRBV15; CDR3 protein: CATSRPPNIEQFF
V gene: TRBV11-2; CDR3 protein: CASRPGRGAMDTGELFF
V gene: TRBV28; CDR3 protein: CASSLWAGALRNTGELFF
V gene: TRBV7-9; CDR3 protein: CASSYEGHSGELFF
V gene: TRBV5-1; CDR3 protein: CASSLRAGPHTDTQYF